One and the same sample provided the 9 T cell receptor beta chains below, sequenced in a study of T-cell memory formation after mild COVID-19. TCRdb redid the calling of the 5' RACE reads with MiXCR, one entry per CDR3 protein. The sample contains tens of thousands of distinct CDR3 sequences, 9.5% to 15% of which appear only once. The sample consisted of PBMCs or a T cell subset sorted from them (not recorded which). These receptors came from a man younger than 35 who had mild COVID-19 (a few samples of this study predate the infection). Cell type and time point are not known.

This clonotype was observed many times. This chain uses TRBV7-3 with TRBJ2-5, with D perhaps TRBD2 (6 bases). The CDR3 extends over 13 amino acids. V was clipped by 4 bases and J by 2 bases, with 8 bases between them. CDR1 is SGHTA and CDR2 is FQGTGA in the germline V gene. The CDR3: CASSSGLQETQYF. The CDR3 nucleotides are TGTGCCAGCAGCTCGGGACTGCAAGAGACCCAGTACTTC.

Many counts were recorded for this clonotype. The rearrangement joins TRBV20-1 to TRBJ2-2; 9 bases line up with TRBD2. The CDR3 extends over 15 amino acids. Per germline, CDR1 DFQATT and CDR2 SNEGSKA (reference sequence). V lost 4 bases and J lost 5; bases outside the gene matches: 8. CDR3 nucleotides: TGCAGTGCTACAACCGGGACTAGCTATACCGGGGAGCTGTTTTTT. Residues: CSATTGTSYTGELFF.

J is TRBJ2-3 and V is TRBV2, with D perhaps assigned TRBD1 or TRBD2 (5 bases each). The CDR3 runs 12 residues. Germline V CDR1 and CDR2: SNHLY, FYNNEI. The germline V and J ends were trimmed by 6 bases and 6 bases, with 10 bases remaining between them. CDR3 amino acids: CASRGWGDTQYF. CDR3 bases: TGTGCCAGCAGAGGCTGGGGGGATACGCAGTATTTT.

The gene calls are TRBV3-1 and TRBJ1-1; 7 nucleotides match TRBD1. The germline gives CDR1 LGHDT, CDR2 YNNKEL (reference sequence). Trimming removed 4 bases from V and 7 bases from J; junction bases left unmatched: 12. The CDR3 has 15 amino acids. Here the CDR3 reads CASSPFAGGALEAFF. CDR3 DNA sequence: TGTGCCAGCAGCCCTTTTGCAGGGGGGGCCCTTGAAGCTTTCTTT.

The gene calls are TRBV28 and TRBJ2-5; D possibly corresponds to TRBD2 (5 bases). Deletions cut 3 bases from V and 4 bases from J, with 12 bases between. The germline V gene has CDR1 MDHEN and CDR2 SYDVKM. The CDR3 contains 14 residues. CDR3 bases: TGTGCCAGCAGTTTCTACGGAGGAGTAGAGACCCAGTACTTC. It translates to CASSFYGGVETQYF.

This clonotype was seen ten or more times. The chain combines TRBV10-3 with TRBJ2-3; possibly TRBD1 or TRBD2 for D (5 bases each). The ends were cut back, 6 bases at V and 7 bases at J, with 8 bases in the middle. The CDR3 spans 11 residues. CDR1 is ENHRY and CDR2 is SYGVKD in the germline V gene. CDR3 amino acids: CAISTGHTQYF. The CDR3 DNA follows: TGTGCCATCAGCACGGGACATACGCAGTATTTT.

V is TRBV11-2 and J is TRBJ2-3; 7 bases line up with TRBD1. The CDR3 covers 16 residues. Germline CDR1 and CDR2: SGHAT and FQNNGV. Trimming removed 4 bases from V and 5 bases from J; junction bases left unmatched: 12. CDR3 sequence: CASSSLRVGGGDTQYF. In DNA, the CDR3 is TGTGCCAGCAGCTCGCTGAGGGTAGGGGGCGGAGATACGCAGTATTTT.

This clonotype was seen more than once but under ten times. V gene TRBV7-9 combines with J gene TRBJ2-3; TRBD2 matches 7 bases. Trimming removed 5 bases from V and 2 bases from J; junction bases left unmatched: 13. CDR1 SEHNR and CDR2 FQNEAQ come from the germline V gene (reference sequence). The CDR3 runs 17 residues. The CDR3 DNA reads TGTGCCAGCAGCCGTGCGGCGGGACTACCCTTCACAGATACGCAGTATTTT. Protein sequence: CASSRAAGLPFTDTQYF.

The CDR3 DNA is TGCAGTGCTGTCAGCCACAGGGCCCTCTATCATGGCTACACCTTC. This gives the protein CSAVSHRALYHGYTF. The rearrangement joins TRBV20-1 to TRBJ1-2; tentatively, D is TRBD1 (6 bases). This CDR3 is built from 15 residues. Trimming took off 5 bases at V and 6 bases at J, with 22 bases between the two ends. Germline V gene sequence: CDR1 DFQATT, CDR2 SNEGSKA (reference sequence).